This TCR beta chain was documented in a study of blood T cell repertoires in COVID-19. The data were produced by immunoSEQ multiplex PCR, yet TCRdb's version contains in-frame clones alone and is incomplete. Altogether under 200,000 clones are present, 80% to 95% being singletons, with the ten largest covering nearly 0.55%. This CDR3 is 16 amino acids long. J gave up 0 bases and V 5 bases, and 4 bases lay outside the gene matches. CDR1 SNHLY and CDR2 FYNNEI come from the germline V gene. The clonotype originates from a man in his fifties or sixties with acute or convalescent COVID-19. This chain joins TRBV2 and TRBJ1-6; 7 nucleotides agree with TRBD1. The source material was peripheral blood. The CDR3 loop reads CASSPGDSSYNSPLHF. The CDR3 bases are TGTGCCAGCAGTCCTGGGGACAGCTCCTATAATTCACCCCTCCACTTT. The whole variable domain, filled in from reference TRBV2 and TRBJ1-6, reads EPEVTQTPSHQVTQMGQEVILRCVPISNHLYFYWYRQILGQKVEFLVSFYNNEISEKSEIFDDQFSVERPDGSNFTLKIRSTKLEDSAMYFCASSPGDSSYNSPLHFGNGTRLTVT.